A single sample is the source of the 25 T cell receptor beta chains below, sequenced in a study of CD8 T cells in ankylosing spondylitis. TCRdb re-called the 5' RACE reads with MiXCR, one entry per CDR3 protein. Among 200,000 to 300,000 distinct CDR3 sequences listed, 7.5% to 9% were seen once. Sequencing was done on a sample of blood, either unsorted or a sorted T cell fraction (not recorded which). The receptors originated from a male donor with ankylosing spondylitis or in good health (not recorded which).

This clonotype has at least ten counts. The rearrangement uses TRBV12-3 or TRBV12-4 and TRBJ2-1; no definite D call. With 7 bases removed from V and 5 bases from J, the gap between germline ends came to 15 bases. The CDR3 covers 14 residues. The CDR3: CASKGGSENNEQFF. The CDR3 nucleotides are TGTGCCAGCAAGGGCGGCTCCGAAAACAATGAGCAGTTCTTC.

This clonotype came up many times. This rearrangement joins TRBV6-1 to TRBJ1-1; D perhaps matches TRBD1 (5 bases). This CDR3 is built from 12 residues. V was shortened by 8 bases and J by 3 bases, with 10 bases between the two germline ends. The V gene's germline CDR1 is MNHNS and CDR2 SASEGT. The CDR3 DNA reads as TGTGCCAGCTTTAGAGGGGACACTGAAGCTTTCTTT. It codes for CASFRGDTEAFF.

In regard to this clonotype: A single base separates this from a much larger clone, so it may be a read error. Since the CDR3 does not end with the conserved phenylalanine or tryptophan, this likely comes from a read error. The chain has TRBV7-9 and TRBJ2-1, with D possibly called TRBD1 or TRBD2 (5 bases each). V was shortened by 4 bases and J by 6 bases, with 13 bases between the two germline ends. This CDR3 is 14 amino acids long. Germline values: CDR1 SEHNR, CDR2 FQNEAQ (reference sequence). This CDR3 is CASSSGTRSNEQFS. CDR3 in DNA: TGTGCCAGCAGCTCCGGGACGCGCTCCAATGAGCAGTTCTCC.

This clonotype was seen repeatedly, ten times or more. This sequence joins TRBV4-3 and TRBJ1-2; TRBD1 is a possible D gene (5 bases). The CDR3 is 15 amino acids. CDR1 and CDR2 (germline): LGHNA, YSLEER. Trimming shortened V by 0 bases and J by 3 bases, and 11 bases separated the two germline ends. CDR3 amino acids: CASSQEGTDDYGYTF. CDR3 coding DNA: TGCGCCAGCAGCCAAGAGGGGACGGATGACTATGGCTACACCTTC.

This clonotype has just a few counts. This sequence joins TRBV5-1 and TRBJ2-1; the match to TRBD2 covers 13 bases. There are 14 residues in the CDR3. The J segment lost 7 bases and the V segment lost 8 bases, leaving 6 bases of the junction unmatched. In germline, CDR1 is SGHRS, CDR2 YFSETQ. CDR3 sequence reads: CASLGGLAGNEQFF. In DNA form, the CDR3 reads TGCGCCAGTCTGGGGGGACTAGCGGGGAATGAGCAGTTCTTC.

V usage is TRBV7-2 and J usage is TRBJ2-7, with D possibly TRBD2 on 6 matching bases. The CDR3 length is 16 residues. Trimming took 5 bases from V and 0 from J, leaving 17 bases between them. Germline assignment: CDR1 SGHTA and CDR2 FQGNSA. The CDR3 sequence is CASSPPPGTHSYEQYF. CDR3 DNA: TGTGCCAGCAGCCCCCCACCAGGGACTCACTCCTACGAGCAGTACTTC.

This clonotype occurred many times. J is TRBJ2-7 and V is TRBV9; TRBD2 aligns across 7 bases. CDR1 is SGDLS, CDR2 YYNGEE, per germline. This CDR3 spans 16 amino acids. Trimming at V came to 4 bases and at J to 1 base, leaving 11 bases not matched to a gene. CDR3 coding DNA: TGTGCCAGCAGCCCCCGTGCTAGCGGTTTTTCCTACGAGCAGTACTTC. Amino acids: CASSPRASGFSYEQYF.

J is TRBJ2-7 and V is TRBV7-8; 7 nucleotides agree with TRBD1. Germline lookup yields CDR1 SGHVS and CDR2 FQNEAQ. V dropped 5 bases and J dropped 6; count of bases not matched to a gene: 10. CDR3 length: 14 amino acids. The CDR3 loop reads CASSATGAQPEQYF. The CDR3 DNA sequence: TGTGCCAGCAGCGCAACAGGGGCCCAACCCGAGCAGTACTTC.

The chain links TRBV20-1 to TRBJ2-1; 13 bases are a match to TRBD2. Germline V gene data show CDR1 as DFQATT and CDR2 as SNEGSKA (reference sequence). The CDR3 runs to 17 residues. V lost 5 bases, J lost 5 bases, and 12 bases stayed unmatched. The chain's CDR3 is CSAANLRTSGSNNEQFF. CDR3 bases: TGCAGTGCTGCCAACCTCCGGACTAGCGGGAGTAACAATGAGCAGTTCTTC.

This clonotype has a count of ten or more. The chain joins TRBV30 to TRBJ2-1; D is unresolved. Per germline, CDR1 GTSNPN and CDR2 SVGIG (reference sequence). There are 14 residues in the CDR3. The V gene lost 3 bases and the J gene lost 0 bases, with 9 bases spanning the gap. Here the CDR3 reads CAWRSESSYNEQFF. The DNA of the CDR3 is TGTGCCTGGAGATCAGAGAGCTCCTACAATGAGCAGTTCTTC.

This clonotype occurred many times. The chain links TRBV5-1 to TRBJ1-1; weak D call: TRBD1 (6 bases). The CDR3 is made up of 15 amino acids. The germline CDR1 and CDR2 sequences are SGHRS and YFSETQ. Trimming took off 0 bases at V and 5 bases at J, with 14 bases between the two ends. The CDR3 loop is CASSLGQGRWTEAFF. CDR3 DNA: TGCGCCAGCAGCTTGGGGCAGGGGAGATGGACTGAAGCTTTCTTT.

This clonotype has only a few counts. A much larger clone is a single base away; this may be a read error. The rearrangement uses TRBV20-1 and TRBJ2-1; TRBD2 agrees at 8 bases. The CDR3 totals 18 residues. Germline V lookup: CDR1 DFQATT, CDR2 SNEGSKA (reference sequence). The CDR3 loop is CCARDPLVLSGTYNEQFF. CDR3 in DNA: TGCTGTGCTAGAGATCCCCTTGTGCTTAGCGGGACCTACAATGAGCAGTTCTTC.

This clonotype was detected many times. The V call is TRBV7-2, the J call TRBJ2-2; 8 positions agree with TRBD2. The CDR3 length is 15 residues. Trimming removed 5 bases from V and 3 bases from J; junction bases left unmatched: 5. CDR1 SGHTA and CDR2 FQGNSA come from the germline V gene. CDR3 bases: TGTGCCAGCAGCGCCAGCGGGGGTTACACCGGGGAGCTGTTTTTT. Amino acids: CASSASGGYTGELFF.

This clonotype occurred a few times. The V call is TRBV5-5, the J call TRBJ2-7; D unresolved. Germline lookup yields CDR1 SGHKS and CDR2 YYEKEE (reference sequence). V lost 4 bases and J 4 bases, leaving 21 bases between the germline ends. This CDR3 has 16 residues. CDR3 nucleotide sequence: TGTGCCAGCAGCCTGCGCTCCGCAAGGACGGAGTACGAGCAGTACTTC. It translates to CASSLRSARTEYEQYF.

This clonotype has ten or more counts. This rearrangement joins TRBV20-1 to TRBJ2-1, with D possibly being TRBD1 (6 bases). The V gene's germline CDR1 is DFQATT and CDR2 SNEGSKA (reference sequence). V dropped 3 bases and J dropped 6 bases, with 15 bases sitting between them. This CDR3 contains 14 residues. The CDR3 bases are TGCAGTGCTAGCTCCGGGACACCTTCCAATGAGCAGTTCTTC. Translating gives CSASSGTPSNEQFF.

The CDR3, as DNA: TGTGCCACCAGCAGAGATCCCGGACCCTACGAGCAGTACTTC. Protein: CATSRDPGPYEQYF. The chain couples TRBV15 to TRBJ2-7; D not resolved. CDR3 length: 14 amino acids. V lost 0 bases, J lost 2 bases, and 8 bases lay in between. Looked up from germline, CDR1 is LNHNV and CDR2 is YYDKDF (reference sequence). Filled out from reference TRBV15 and TRBJ2-7, the complete variable domain reads DAMVIQNPRYQVTQFGKPVTLSCSQTLNHNVMYWYQQKSSQAPKLLFHYYDKDFNNEADTPDNFQSRRPNTSFCFLDIRSPGLGDTAMYLCATSRDPGPYEQYFGPGTRLTVT.

V is TRBV2 and J is TRBJ2-3, with D unresolved. The CDR3 covers 15 residues. With 8 bases removed from V and 0 bases from J, the gap between germline ends came to 15 bases. Germline CDR1 and CDR2: SNHLY and FYNNEI. CDR3 residues: CASGLRQRSTDTQYF. The CDR3 DNA sequence: TGTGCCAGCGGTTTGAGGCAACGAAGCACAGATACGCAGTATTTT.

For this clonotype: A read error may explain this, as a much larger clone is one base away. The V gene is TRBV12-3 or TRBV12-4, the J gene TRBJ1-2; TRBD1 agrees at 7 bases. J gave up 7 bases and V 10 bases, and 9 bases lay outside the gene matches. The CDR3 totals 12 residues. DNA of the CDR3: TGTGCCACCCAGACAGGGAATCCTGGCTACACCTTC. Translating gives CATQTGNPGYTF.

This chain links TRBV12-3 or TRBV12-4 with TRBJ1-2; the match to TRBD1 covers 9 bases. V was clipped by 5 bases and J by 7 bases; unmatched bases: 8. The CDR3 is 14 residues long. The CDR3 DNA follows: TGTGCCAGCAGTCCGGGACAGGGATCGGTTGGCTACACCTTC. Encoded protein: CASSPGQGSVGYTF.

This clonotype was observed many times. The chain employs TRBV5-1 and TRBJ2-2; 10 bases line up with TRBD2. The V gene's germline CDR1 is SGHRS and CDR2 YFSETQ. V trimming: 4 bases; J trimming: 1 base; junction bases outside the gene matches: 1. The CDR3 covers 15 residues. CDR3 DNA: TGCGCCAGCAGCCCTAGCGGGGGGAACACCGGGGAGCTGTTTTTT. Translated: CASSPSGGNTGELFF.

This clonotype has ten or more counts. The V and J genes are TRBV12-3 or TRBV12-4 and TRBJ2-3, with 14 bases matching TRBD2. This CDR3 comprises 17 residues. With V trimmed by 0 bases and J by 4 bases, 3 bases remained unmatched. CDR3 residues: CASSLARGLAGADTQYF. The CDR3 region has the DNA TGTGCCAGCAGTTTAGCCCGGGGACTAGCGGGAGCAGATACGCAGTATTTT.

In its sample, this clonotype was seen many times. This sequence joins TRBV9 and TRBJ2-1, with 8 bases fitting TRBD1. This CDR3 spans 15 amino acids. With V trimmed by 2 bases and J by 5 bases, 6 bases remained unmatched. Germline lookup yields CDR1 SGDLS and CDR2 YYNGEE. The CDR3 spells CASSVGQGMNNEQFF. The CDR3 coding sequence is TGTGCCAGCAGCGTCGGACAGGGAATGAACAATGAGCAGTTCTTC.

This clonotype was observed at least ten times. The V and J genes are TRBV29-1 and TRBJ2-5; D assignment may be TRBD1 or TRBD2 (5 bases each). V was cut by 3 bases and J by 4 bases, with 9 bases left in between. This CDR3 region has 12 residues. Germline V gene data show CDR1 as SQVTM and CDR2 as ANQGSEA. The DNA of the CDR3 is TGCAGCGTTGATGCGAGGGGAGAGACCCAGTACTTC. Amino acids: CSVDARGETQYF.

This clonotype showed up many times. The chain uses TRBV5-1 and TRBJ2-2; no firm D call. Germline V CDR1 and CDR2: SGHRS, YFSETQ. The CDR3 is 15 amino acids. V was pared by 2 bases and J by 0 bases, with 8 bases between. The DNA for the CDR3 is TGCGCCAGCAGCTTCCCAGAGTCGAACACCGGGGAGCTGTTTTTT. Protein sequence: CASSFPESNTGELFF. Supplemented by reference TRBV5-1 and TRBJ2-2, the full variable domain reads KAGVTQTPRYLIKTRGQQVTLSCSPISGHRSVSWYQQTPGQGLQFLFEYFSETQRNKGNFPGRFSGRQFSNSRSEMNVSTLELGDSALYLCASSFPESNTGELFFGEGSRLTVL.

This clonotype was found many times. The chain has TRBV29-1 and TRBJ2-5; 10 nucleotides line up with TRBD1. V lost 5 bases to trimming and J lost 2 bases; unmatched junction nucleotides: 2. The CDR3 is made up of 13 amino acids. Germline values: CDR1 SQVTM, CDR2 ANQGSEA. The CDR3 bases are TGCAGCGTTCCGGGACAGGGGCAAGAGACCCAGTACTTC. It encodes CSVPGQGQETQYF. The full variable domain, rest sourced from reference TRBV29-1 and TRBJ2-5, is SAVISQKPSRDICQRGTSLTIQCQVDSQVTMMFWYRQQPGQSLTLIATANQGSEATYESGFVIDKFPISRPNLTFSTLTVSNMSPEDSSIYLCSVPGQGQETQYFGPGTRLLVL.